This TCR beta chain was captured in a study of T cells after yellow fever vaccination. Findings and limits, study-wide: CD4 and CD8 compartments shared a small share of clonotypes.

The CDR3 spans 12 residues. The germline gives CDR1 SGHTA, CDR2 FQGNSA. This clonotype has ten or more counts. Its antigen remains unidentified. Germline and junction disagree at one end, which may indicate a read error. Making TCR cDNA involved 5'RACE template switching, which added UMIs and a universal primer site. TCRdb itself ran the 5' RACE reads through MiXCR, one entry per CDR3 protein. The sample holds more than 300,000 distinct CDR3 sequences; about 6.9% are singletons and the top ten take 15% to 20%. The sample consisted of PBMCs, taken about 41 days after the first yellow fever vaccination. This receptor was obtained from a man younger than 30 who received the YFV17D yellow fever vaccine. The chain joins TRBV7-2 to TRBJ2-5, with D hard to call. The CDR3 loop is CASSLERSDADF. CDR3 bases: TGTGCCAGCAGCTTAGAGCGTTCAGACGCGGACTTC.